A selection of T cell receptor beta chains follows, all from one sample in a study of cytomegalovirus exposure and HLA in healthy donors. The repertoire was sequenced with immunoSEQ multiplex PCR; TCRdb's copy has only in-frame clones and lacks some. The profile shows 95,000 to 100,000 clones, about 74% of them singletons. Sample: PBMCs. The source is a man aged 55-75 years in good health and CMV-seropositive. Each CDR3 is given with its conserved first and last residue. Fields, in order: J gene, clone size, V gene, D gene, CDR3 DNA, CDR3 protein. D genes are given only for firm matches. For some rows the clone size is stated as once, few or many, or as a class when expanded; others skip it.

TRBJ2-2,NA,TRBV5-1,TRBD2,TGCGCCAGCAGCTTGGCTCTAGCGGGGGACACCGGGGAGCTGTTTTTT,CASSLALAGDTGELFF
TRBJ2-7,NA,TRBV5-1,NA,TGCGCCAGCAGCTTCGGGGACAACTCCTACGAGCAGTACTTC,CASSFGDNSYEQYF
TRBJ2-7,NA,TRBV10-1,NA,TGCGCCAGCAGTGATAGAGACGAGCAGTACTTC,CASSDRDEQYF
TRBJ2-1,NA,TRBV6-1,TRBD2,TGTGCCAGCAGTCCCCGGACTAGCGGGGGGTCTGAGCAGTTCTTC,CASSPRTSGGSEQFF
TRBJ1-2,NA,TRBV28,NA,TGTGCCAGCAGTTTAAACAGCTATGGCTACACCTTC,CASSLNSYGYTF
TRBJ2-1,NA,TRBV7-9,TRBD1,TGTGCCAGCAGCCGCCGGGACAGATCCTACAATGAGCAGTTCTTC,CASSRRDRSYNEQFF
TRBJ2-3,NA,TRBV7-9,TRBD1,TGTGCCAGCAGCCCGGACAGGGACTTCACAGATACGCAGTATTTT,CASSPDRDFTDTQYF
TRBJ2-7,NA,TRBV5-5,NA,TGTGCCAGCAGCTCGGACCCAGGGCCAAGCTCCTACGAGCAGTACTTC,CASSSDPGPSSYEQYF
TRBJ2-3,NA,TRBV5-1,NA,TGCGCCAGCGCTAGCTCCACTAGCACAGATACGCAGTATTTT,CASASSTSTDTQYF
TRBJ1-2,NA,TRBV19,NA,TGTGCCAGTAGGCAGATAAGTGGTAACTATGGCTACACCTTC,CASRQISGNYGYTF
TRBJ1-4,NA,TRBV9,TRBD1,TGTGCCAGCAGCCCCCGGACAGGGAGCTTAAATGAAAAACTGTTTTTT,CASSPRTGSLNEKLFF
TRBJ2-1,NA,TRBV2,NA,TGTGCCAGCAGTGAACGGGGGAATGAGCAGTTCTTC,CASSERGNEQFF
TRBJ2-1,NA,TRBV5-1,TRBD2,TGCGCCAGCAGCTGGGGACTAGCGGGGGCGAATGAGCAGTTCTTC,CASSWGLAGANEQFF
TRBJ1-2,NA,TRBV9,TRBD1,TGTGCCAGCAGCCCCTACGACGGGACAGGGTTATTTTACGTCTATGGCTACACCTTC,CASSPYDGTGLFYVYGYTF
TRBJ2-2,NA,TRBV7-2,TRBD1,TGTGCCAGCATCCCGACAGGGTATCCCGGGGAGCTGTTTTTT,CASIPTGYPGELFF
TRBJ2-3,NA,TRBV9,TRBD2,TGTGCCAGCAGCGTAGGGTCCATGGCGGGGGGCACAGATACGCAGTATTTT,CASSVGSMAGGTDTQYF
TRBJ2-3,NA,TRBV7-9,TRBD2,TGTGCCAGCAGCCGGACTAGCGGGGCCAGTGGTGTAGATACGCAGTATTTT,CASSRTSGASGVDTQYF
TRBJ1-2,NA,TRBV6-6,NA,TGTGCCAGCAGTTGGGACATGACTGGTAATGGCTACACCTTC,CASSWDMTGNGYTF
TRBJ2-1,NA,TRBV7-9,TRBD2,TGTGCCAGCAGCTTGGGACTAGCGGGGGTTTATGAGCAGTTCTTC,CASSLGLAGVYEQFF
TRBJ1-2,NA,TRBV5-6,NA,TGTGCCAGCAGCTTGGACAGGGAAGCGGCGAACTATGGCTACACCTTC,CASSLDREAANYGYTF
TRBJ1-6,NA,TRBV27,NA,TGTGCCAGCAGGATACAGGTTTTTGATTCACCCCTCCACTTT,CASRIQVFDSPLHF
TRBJ2-7,many,TRBV27,TRBD1,TGTGCCAGCAGTCTGGGGACAGGGCCGGGCTACGAGCAGTACTTC,CASSLGTGPGYEQYF
TRBJ2-1,NA,TRBV10-3,TRBD1,TGTGCCATCAGTGACGACAGGGTGGGGTACAATGAGCAGTTCTTC,CAISDDRVGYNEQFF
TRBJ2-1,NA,TRBV5-5,TRBD1,TGTGCCAGCAGCTACTTGGACAGGGGAACCTACAATGAGCAGTTCTTC,CASSYLDRGTYNEQFF
TRBJ2-2,NA,TRBV7-7,TRBD1,TGTGCTAGCAGCTTAGATTCCCCAGGGGGCTCCGGGGAGCTGTTTTTT,CASSLDSPGGSGELFF
TRBJ2-7,NA,TRBV9,NA,TGTGCCAGCAGCGTAGACATCGGACTTAGCTCCTACGAGCAGTACTTC,CASSVDIGLSSYEQYF
TRBJ2-1,NA,TRBV6-5,NA,TGTGCCAGCAGTTACTCTTGGGGGGATGAGCAGTTCTTC,CASSYSWGDEQFF
TRBJ2-3,few,TRBV5-6,TRBD1,TGTGCCAGCAGCTTGGTGACAGGGGGCGTAGATACGCAGTATTTT,CASSLVTGGVDTQYF
TRBJ2-5,NA,TRBV11-2,NA,TGTGCCAGCAGCTTAGATGTGGTTGGGCCTCGGGAGACCCAGTACTTC,CASSLDVVGPRETQYF
TRBJ2-7,NA,TRBV9,TRBD1,TGTGCCAGCAGGTACGGGACAGGAGGGAAGGGCGAGCAGTACTTC,CASRYGTGGKGEQYF
TRBJ2-7,NA,TRBV7-6,NA,TGTGCCAGCAGCTTAGAGCTTTTCTACGAGCAGTACTTC,CASSLELFYEQYF
TRBJ1-6,NA,TRBV2,NA,TGTGCCAGCAGATCCGAGACAGGTTATAATTCACCCCTCCACTTT,CASRSETGYNSPLHF
TRBJ2-3,NA,TRBV5-6,NA,TGTGCCAGCAGCTTGCCAGACATCCAGACGCAGTATTTT,CASSLPDIQTQYF
TRBJ2-7,NA,TRBV19,NA,TGTGCCAGTAGAGTGGGGGGACGGAACTCCTACGAGCAGTACTTC,CASRVGGRNSYEQYF
TRBJ2-1,once,TRBV9,TRBD1,TGTGCCAGCAGCCCGGGACAGGGAAGTTCTGAGCAGTTCTTC,CASSPGQGSSEQFF
TRBJ2-7,NA,TRBV5-1,TRBD1,TGCGCCAGCAGCCCCAGACAGGGGTTCGAAGGGGGAATCTACGAGCAGTACTTC,CASSPRQGFEGGIYEQYF
TRBJ1-1,NA,TRBV19,NA,TGTGCCAGTACTCCGGGGGGCACTGAAGCTTTCTTT,CASTPGGTEAFF
TRBJ1-1,NA,TRBV11-2,NA,TGTGCCAGCAGCTTCTCTGCGGGCACTGAAGCTTTCTTT,CASSFSAGTEAFF
TRBJ1-4,NA,TRBV19,NA,TGTGCCAGCACCCGGCTCAGGGATGAAAAACTGTTTTTT,CASTRLRDEKLFF
TRBJ2-6,few,TRBV5-6,TRBD2,TGTGCCAGCAGCGTTAGCGGGGGGGCGGGGGCCAACGTCCTGACTTTC,CASSVSGGAGANVLTF
TRBJ1-4,NA,TRBV9,NA,TGTGCCAGCAGCGTAGGACAGTCGGGTGAAAAACTGTTTTTT,CASSVGQSGEKLFF
TRBJ2-3,NA,TRBV27,NA,TGTGCCAGCAGTTTATCCCCGCCGGGTCTCAGTTCAGATACGCAGTATTTT,CASSLSPPGLSSDTQYF
TRBJ1-1,NA,TRBV11-1,NA,TGTGCCAGCAGTGTAGGGGCCGTGAACACTGAAGCTTTCTTT,CASSVGAVNTEAFF
TRBJ2-3,NA,TRBV5-5,NA,TGTGCCAGCAGCCGCAACGGGGTGGATACGCAGTATTTT,CASSRNGVDTQYF
TRBJ1-2,NA,TRBV12-2,NA,TGTGCAAGTCGCTTAGCGCGAGTCTTGACAGGTTTTCGACTGACCTATGGCTACACCTTC,CASRLARVLTGFRLTYGYTF
TRBJ1-2,NA,TRBV6-5,TRBD1,TGTGCCAGCAGCCGACAGGGGGCTGGCTACACCTTC,CASSRQGAGYTF
TRBJ2-7,NA,TRBV14,NA,TGTGCCAGCAGCCAATCAGTAGGCCGGGACTCGAGAGCCCTCACAACCTACGAGCAGTACTTC,CASSQSVGRDSRALTTYEQYF
TRBJ2-5,NA,TRBV14,NA,TGTGCCAGCAGCCAAGATCAGGGGTCGGAGACCCAGTACTTC,CASSQDQGSETQYF
TRBJ1-1,NA,TRBV4-1,TRBD1,TGCGCCAGCAGCCAAGGGGACAGGGAATGGGCTTTCTTT,CASSQGDREWAFF
TRBJ2-7,NA,TRBV28,TRBD1,TGTGCCAGCACTATAGGACAGGGGGCCTACGAGCAGTACTTC,CASTIGQGAYEQYF
TRBJ1-5,NA,TRBV28,TRBD1,TGTGCCAGCAGAACCCCAGGGGGAAATCAGCCCCAGCATTTT,CASRTPGGNQPQHF